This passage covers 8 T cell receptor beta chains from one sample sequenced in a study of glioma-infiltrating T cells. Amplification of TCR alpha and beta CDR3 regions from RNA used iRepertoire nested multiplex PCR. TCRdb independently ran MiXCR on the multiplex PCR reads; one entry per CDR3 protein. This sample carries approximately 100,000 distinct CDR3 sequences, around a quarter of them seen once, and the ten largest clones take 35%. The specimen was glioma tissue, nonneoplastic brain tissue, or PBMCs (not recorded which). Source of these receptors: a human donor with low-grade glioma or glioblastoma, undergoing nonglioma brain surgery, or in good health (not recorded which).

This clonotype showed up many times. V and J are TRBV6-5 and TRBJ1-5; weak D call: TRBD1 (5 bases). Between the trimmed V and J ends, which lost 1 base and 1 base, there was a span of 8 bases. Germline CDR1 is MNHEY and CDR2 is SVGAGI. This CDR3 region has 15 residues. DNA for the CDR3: TGTGCCAGCAGTTACTTCGGGGGGAGCAATCAGCCCCAGCATTTT. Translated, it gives CASSYFGGSNQPQHF.

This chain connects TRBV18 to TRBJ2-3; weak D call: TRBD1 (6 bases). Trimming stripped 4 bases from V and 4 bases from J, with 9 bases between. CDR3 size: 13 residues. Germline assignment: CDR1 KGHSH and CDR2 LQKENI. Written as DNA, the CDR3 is TGTGCCAGCTCACGACAGGATGCAGATACGCAGTATTTT. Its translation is CASSRQDADTQYF.

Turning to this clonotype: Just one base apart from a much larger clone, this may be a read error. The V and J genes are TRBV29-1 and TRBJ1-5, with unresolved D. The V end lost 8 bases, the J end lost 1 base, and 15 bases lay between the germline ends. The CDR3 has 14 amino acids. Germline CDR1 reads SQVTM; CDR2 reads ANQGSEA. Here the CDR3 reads CSSCPLDSNQPQHF. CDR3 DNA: TGCAGCTCGTGTCCCCTGGACAGCAATCAGCCCCAGCATTTT.

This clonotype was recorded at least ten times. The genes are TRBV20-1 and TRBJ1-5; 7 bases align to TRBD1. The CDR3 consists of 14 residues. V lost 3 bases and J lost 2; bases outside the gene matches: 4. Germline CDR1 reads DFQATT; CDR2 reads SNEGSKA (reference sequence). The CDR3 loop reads CSARVDRGNQPQHF. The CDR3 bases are TGCAGTGCTAGGGTCGACAGGGGCAATCAGCCCCAGCATTTT.

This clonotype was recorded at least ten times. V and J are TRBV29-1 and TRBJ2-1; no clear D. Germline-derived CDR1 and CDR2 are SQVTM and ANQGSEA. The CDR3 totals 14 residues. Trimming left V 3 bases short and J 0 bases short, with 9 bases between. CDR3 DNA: TGCAGCGTTGACTCCCCGAGCTCCTACAATGAGCAGTTCTTC. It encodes CSVDSPSSYNEQFF.

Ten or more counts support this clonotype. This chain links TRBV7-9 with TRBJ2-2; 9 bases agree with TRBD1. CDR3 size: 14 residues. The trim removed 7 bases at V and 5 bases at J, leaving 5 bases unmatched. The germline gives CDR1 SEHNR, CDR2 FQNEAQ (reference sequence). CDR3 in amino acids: CASIDRGETGELFF. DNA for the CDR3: TGTGCCAGCATCGACAGGGGGGAAACCGGGGAGCTGTTTTTT.

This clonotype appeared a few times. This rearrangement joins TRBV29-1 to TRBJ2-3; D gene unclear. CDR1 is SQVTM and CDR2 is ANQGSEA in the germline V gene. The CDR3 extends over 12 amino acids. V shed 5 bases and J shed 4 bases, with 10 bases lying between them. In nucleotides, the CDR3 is TGCAGCGTTTTACGACTGTCAGATACGCAGTATTTT. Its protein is CSVLRLSDTQYF.

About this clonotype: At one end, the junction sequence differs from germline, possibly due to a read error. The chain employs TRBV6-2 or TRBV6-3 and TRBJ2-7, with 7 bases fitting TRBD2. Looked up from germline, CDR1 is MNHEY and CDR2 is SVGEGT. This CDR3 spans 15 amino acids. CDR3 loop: CASSYPTLARGHWNF. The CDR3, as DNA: TGTGCCAGCAGTTACCCCACACTAGCGAGAGGGCACTGGAACTTC.